This T cell receptor beta chain came from a study of cytomegalovirus exposure and HLA in healthy donors. For the study at large: HLA-typed donors were the source of about 85 million unique TCRs, which an early data release held. In terms of ancestry, the Caucasian-associated cluster contained 81% of the approximately 430 genotyped donors.

Germline CDR1 is MNHNS and CDR2 is SASEGT. The CDR3 length is 14 residues. The V and J ends lost 1 base and 0 bases respectively, with 4 bases between them. Study outcomes and limitations: In vitro work confirmed that a few CMV-associated chains recognize CMV antigens.

With regard to this clone: The antigen remains unidentified.

With 60 Vbeta and 13 Jbeta primers, the PCR was carried out. The protocol was immunoSEQ multiplex PCR, while the TCRdb copy is restricted to in-frame clones and leaves out a portion. The sample consists of approximately 75,000 clones, roughly 74% of them appearing once. The chain combines TRBV6-1 with TRBJ1-3, with no clear D. The receptor was derived from a woman aged 60 to 75 in good health and CMV-seropositive. The sequencing sample was made of PBMCs. The CDR3 protein is CASSEGYSGNTIYF. The CDR3 DNA sequence: TGTGCCAGCAGTGAAGGTTACTCTGGAAACACCATATATTTT.